The rows below give T cell receptor beta chains drawn from one sample of a study of graft-versus-host responses after intestinal transplantation. Produced via immunoSEQ multiplex PCR; TCRdb's table is partial and in-frame only. The sample has tens of thousands of clones; roughly 89% are singletons. The sample in question was bone marrow, obtained less than 750 days after intestinal transplantation. The receptors were sampled from a human patient who received an intestinal transplant, so some T cells may come from the graft donor. CDR3s include the opening cysteine and the closing phenylalanine or tryptophan. The D gene is left open where the match is weak. Some rows mark clone size as missing; the rest say once, few, many or name a class of expanded clone.

V	length	J	D	size	CDR3	DNA
TRBV7-9	15	TRBJ2-7	TRBD2	-	CASSLVLAAAYEQYF	TGTGCCAGCAGCTTAGTACTAGCGGCCGCCTACGAGCAGTACTTC
TRBV6-5	13	TRBJ2-3	TRBD2	-	CASGRGGTDTQYF	TGTGCCAGCGGCCGGGGGGGCACAGATACGCAGTATTTT
TRBV28	16	TRBJ2-5	-	-	CASSLVGYRDVETQYF	TGTGCCAGCAGTTTAGTTGGGTACAGGGATGTGGAGACCCAGTACTTC
TRBV7-9	15	TRBJ1-6	TRBD1	once	CASSLGQVPGGSLHF	TGTGCCAGCAGCTTGGGACAGGTCCCTGGGGGATCCCTCCACTTT
TRBV6-5	14	TRBJ1-5	-	-	CASSRGGSNQPQHF	TGTGCCAGCAGTCGGGGGGGGAGCAATCAGCCCCAGCATTTT
TRBV2	15	TRBJ2-2	TRBD1	-	CASSADRVGTGELFF	TGTGCCAGCAGCGCGGACAGGGTAGGCACCGGGGAGCTGTTTTTT
TRBV9	14	TRBJ2-5	TRBD2	-	CASSQSGGQETQYF	TGTGCCAGCAGCCAAAGCGGGGGCCAAGAGACCCAGTACTTC
TRBV27	12	TRBJ1-2	-	-	CASRPPGYGYTF	TGTGCCAGCCGACCCCCAGGCTATGGCTACACCTTC
TRBV5-4	14	TRBJ1-1	TRBD1	-	CASSPQGDAAEAFF	TGTGCCAGCAGCCCCCAGGGGGACGCTGCTGAAGCTTTCTTT
TRBV2	17	TRBJ2-1	TRBD2	-	CASSDGRGGVSYNEQFF	TGTGCCAGCAGTGATGGGCGGGGGGGCGTCTCCTACAATGAGCAGTTCTTC
TRBV7-6	15	TRBJ1-3	-	-	CASSLVSGAGNTIYF	TGTGCCAGCAGCTTAGTCTCGGGTGCTGGAAACACCATATATTTT
TRBV10-2	14	TRBJ1-1	-	once	CASWDGGRATEAFF	TGCGCCAGCTGGGATGGGGGGCGGGCCACTGAAGCTTTCTTT
TRBV7-7	14	TRBJ2-5	TRBD1	once	CASSTRTGAETQYF	TGTGCCAGCAGCACAAGGACAGGGGCAGAGACCCAGTACTTC
TRBV18	15	TRBJ1-4	TRBD1	-	CASSPRDSGNEKLFF	TGTGCCAGCTCACCCCGGGACAGCGGAAATGAAAAACTGTTTTTT
TRBV7-2	19	TRBJ1-3	-	-	CASSLDHLPGPYSGNTIYF	TGTGCCAGCAGCTTAGATCATCTTCCGGGGCCCTACTCTGGAAACACCATATATTTT
TRBV13	15	TRBJ1-1	-	few	CASSFLPSRDTEAFF	TGTGCCAGCAGCTTTCTCCCCTCCCGGGACACTGAAGCTTTCTTT
TRBV5-1	15	TRBJ2-7	TRBD2	once	CASSVLAGVLYEQYF	TGTGCCAGCAGCGTGCTAGCGGGGGTTCTCTACGAGCAGTACTTC
TRBV6-5	13	TRBJ1-1	TRBD1	-	CASQTRGRTEAFF	TGTGCCAGTCAGACCAGGGGGCGGACCGAAGCTTTCTTT
TRBV28	14	TRBJ1-2	-	-	CASRLTGINYGYTF	TGTGCCAGCAGGTTGACGGGCATCAACTATGGCTACACCTTC
TRBV11-2	15	TRBJ2-7	-	-	CASSLQAGVSYEQYF	TGTGCCAGCAGCTTACAGGCAGGGGTTTCCTACGAGCAGTACTTC
TRBV11-3	13	TRBJ2-1	-	-	CASSLLESNEQFF	TGTGCCAGCAGCTTACTAGAGTCCAATGAGCAGTTCTTC
TRBV2	11	TRBJ2-7	TRBD1	-	CASNRGYEQYF	TGTGCCAGCAACAGGGGGTACGAGCAGTACTTC
TRBV30	13	TRBJ2-7	-	-	CAWTGSSTYEQYF	TGTGCCTGGACCGGTAGCTCCACCTACGAGCAGTACTTC
TRBV7-6	12	TRBJ2-7	-	few	CASSTGTYEQYF	TGTGCCAGCAGCACAGGTACCTACGAGCAGTACTTC
TRBV28	15	TRBJ1-1	TRBD1	-	CASSSTGRRGTEAFF	TGTGCCAGCAGTTCGACAGGGAGGAGAGGCACTGAAGCTTTCTTT
TRBV11-2	15	TRBJ2-2	-	-	CASSGIKQGAGELFF	TGTGCCAGCAGCGGAATCAAACAGGGCGCCGGGGAGCTGTTTTTT
TRBV6-4	13	TRBJ1-6	-	-	CASSGLWNSPLHF	TGTGCCAGCAGCGGACTTTGGAATTCACCCCTCCACTTT
TRBV6-6	14	TRBJ1-2	TRBD1	-	CASFTGTGIYGYTF	TGTGCCAGCTTTACCGGGACAGGGATATATGGCTACACCTTC
TRBV5-1	11	TRBJ2-7	-	-	CASSDSYEQYF	TGCGCCAGCAGCGACTCCTACGAGCAGTACTTC
TRBV7-9	13	TRBJ2-5	-	-	CASSKPGQETQYF	TGTGCCAGCAGCAAACCGGGGCAAGAGACCCAGTACTTC